The 12 T cell receptor beta chains presented below share a single source sample, sequenced in a study of blood T cell repertoires in COVID-19. Sequenced by immunoSEQ multiplex PCR; TCRdb stores in-frame clones only, minus some. Of around 200,000 clones in the sample, around 80% are singletons; the top ten hold 6.5% to 8.5%. The sample comprised PBMCs or T cells enriched from blood (not recorded which). The source is a woman in her thirties or forties with acute COVID-19.

J is TRBJ1-1 and V is TRBV25-1, with D unclear. V lost 0 bases to trimming and J lost 0 bases, with 14 bases between them. The CDR3 consists of 17 residues. Germline V lookup: CDR1 MGHDK, CDR2 SYGVNS. Here the CDR3 DNA reads TGTGCCAGCAGTGAATATTTCGGGGATCGGATGAACACTGAAGCTTTCTTT. It translates to CASSEYFGDRMNTEAFF.

DNA for the CDR3: TGTGCCAGCAGTGCCAGGACAGGGGGCTTGATAGAGACCCAGTACTTC. This encodes CASSARTGGLIETQYF. The gene calls are TRBV2 and TRBJ2-5; 11 bases fit TRBD1. The CDR3 runs 16 residues. CDR1 is SNHLY, CDR2 FYNNEI, per germline. Germline trimming cut 4 bases from V and 4 bases from J; bases unmatched to any gene: 8.

The rearrangement links TRBV9 to TRBJ2-1; a weak D match, TRBD1 (5 bases). The CDR3 has 15 residues. Between the trimmed V and J ends, which lost 2 bases and 0 bases, there was a span of 9 bases. The germline V gene has CDR1 SGDLS and CDR2 YYNGEE. The CDR3 here is CASSVRETSYNEQFF. The CDR3 DNA is TGTGCCAGCAGCGTCAGGGAAACCTCCTACAATGAGCAGTTCTTC. Complete variable domain (other parts from reference TRBV9 and TRBJ2-1): DSGVTQTPKHLITATGQRVTLRCSPRSGDLSVYWYQQSLDQGLQFLIQYYNGEERAKGNILERFSAQQFPDLHSELNLSSLELGDSALYFCASSVRETSYNEQFFGPGTRLTVL.

The chain combines TRBV5-6 with TRBJ2-5; 11 nucleotides align to TRBD1. CDR3 length: 14 residues. CDR1 and CDR2 (germline): SGHDT, YYEEEE. The V gene end was trimmed by 5 bases and the J gene end by 4 bases; junction bases not matched to a gene: 4. CDR3 in DNA: TGTGCCAGCAGAATTGGGACAGGGGGAGAGACCCAGTACTTC. This translates into CASRIGTGGETQYF. Looking up the rest from reference TRBV5-6 and TRBJ2-5 gives the full variable domain: DAGVTQSPTHLIKTRGQQVTLRCSPKSGHDTVSWYQQALGQGPQFIFQYYEEEERQRGNFPDRFSGHQFPNYSSELNVNALLLGDSALYLCASRIGTGGETQYFGPGTRLLVL.

The chain employs TRBV5-4 and TRBJ2-5; TRBD1 is a possible D gene (5 bases). The CDR3 covers 14 residues. The germline CDR1 and CDR2 sequences are SGHNT and YYREEE (reference sequence). Deletions cut 0 bases from V and 5 bases from J, with 11 bases between. As DNA, the CDR3 is TGTGCCAGCAGCTTGGGGTCAGGGCCCGAGACCCAGTACTTC. Amino acid sequence: CASSLGSGPETQYF.

V gene TRBV7-2 combines with J gene TRBJ2-7; 8 bases align to TRBD2. The CDR3 runs to 14 residues. The V gene end was trimmed by 1 base and the J gene end by 1 base; junction bases not matched to a gene: 0. Germline V gene lookup returns CDR1 SGHTA and CDR2 FQGNSA. This CDR3 reads CASSLERGSYEQYF. The DNA of the CDR3 is TGTGCCAGCAGCTTAGAGCGGGGGTCCTACGAGCAGTACTTC.

The chain links TRBV30 to TRBJ2-7; TRBD1 agrees at 7 bases. CDR1 and CDR2 from the germline V gene are GTSNPN and SVGIG (reference sequence). The CDR3 is made up of 15 amino acids. V gave up 0 bases and J gave up 7 bases; unmatched junction bases: 12. CDR3: CAWSVTGSRVGEQYF. The CDR3 coding sequence is TGTGCCTGGAGTGTGACAGGGTCGAGGGTGGGGGAGCAGTACTTC. Full variable domain (missing parts from reference TRBV30 and TRBJ2-7): SQTIHQWPATLVQPVGSPLSLECTVEGTSNPNLYWYRQAAGRGLQLLFYSVGIGQISSEVPQNLSASRPQDRQFILSSKKLLLSDSGFYLCAWSVTGSRVGEQYFGPGTRLTVT.

This clone showed up just once. The chain links TRBV6-1 to TRBJ2-2, with 7 bases identical to TRBD1. CDR3 size: 15 residues. V shed 3 bases and J 1 base; nucleotides not matched to a gene: 2. Looked up from germline, CDR1 is MNHNS and CDR2 is SASEGT. CDR3 in amino acids: CASSEYRGNTGELFF. CDR3 coding DNA: TGTGCCAGCAGTGAGTACAGGGGGAACACCGGGGAGCTGTTTTTT.

The gene calls are TRBV18 and TRBJ1-2; 9 bases match TRBD1. The CDR3 runs 17 residues. V lost 5 bases and J lost 3; bases outside the gene matches: 13. In germline, CDR1 is KGHSH, CDR2 LQKENI. The CDR3 is CASSIGRGQGGDYGYTF. For the CDR3, the DNA is TGTGCCAGCTCAATTGGACGGGGACAGGGTGGCGACTATGGCTACACCTTC.

This chain joins TRBV7-9 and TRBJ1-2; D might be TRBD1 (5 bases). The V gene's germline CDR1 is SEHNR and CDR2 FQNEAQ (reference sequence). This CDR3 is 13 amino acids long. The V end lost 1 base, the J end lost 4 bases, and 7 bases lay between the germline ends. CDR3 in amino acids: CASSLVGGYGYTF. CDR3 bases: TGTGCCAGCAGCTTAGTCGGGGGCTATGGCTACACCTTC.

V and J are TRBV7-2 and TRBJ2-2, with TRBD2 as a possible D gene (6 bases). CDR3 length: 14 amino acids. V shed 4 bases and J shed 14 bases, with 20 bases lying between them. Germline values: CDR1 SGHTA, CDR2 FQGNSA. CDR3 nucleotide sequence: TGTGCCAGCAGCTGGGGACTCCCCCCTCGGGCCCTGTTTTTT. As protein: CASSWGLPPRALFF.

The genes are TRBV10-2 and TRBJ2-1, with 9 bases lining up with TRBD2. The CDR3 covers 14 residues. Trimming took 8 bases from V and 7 from J; bases not matched to a gene: 9. Germline CDR1 is WSHSY and CDR2 is SAAADI. The CDR3 DNA follows: TGCGCCAGCGCGGGGCGGGGGGGCCTAAATGAGCAGTTCTTC. Protein: CASAGRGGLNEQFF.